The rows below give T cell receptor beta chains drawn from one sample of a study of CD8+ T cells in alopecia areata. Assay: immunoSEQ multiplex PCR; the TCRdb copy retains only in-frame clones and omits some. The sample has 170,000 or so clones; roughly 64% are singletons. Source: CD8+ T cells sorted from blood, taken at week 24, from a patient treated with tofacitinib. Receptor source: a human donor with alopecia areata. The CDR3 runs from the conserved cysteine through the conserved F or W. The D gene is left open where the match is weak. Some rows mark clone size as missing; the rest say once, few, many or name a class of expanded clone.

TRBJ1-1 | - | - | TRBV13 | TGTGCCAGCAGCTTAAGTAGGGCCCCCGGGGCTGAAGCTTTCTTT | CASSLSRAPGAEAFF
TRBJ1-2 | - | - | TRBV12-5 | TGTGCTAGTTTGGGAAGTGAGTATGGCTACACCTTC | CASLGSEYGYTF
TRBJ1-2 | - | - | TRBV19 | TGTGCCAGTAGTATCGGCCACAGGGTGGACTATGGCTACACCTTC | CASSIGHRVDYGYTF
TRBJ1-1 | TRBD1 | - | TRBV9 | TGTGCCAGCAGCGGACCAGGGGGTGACACTGAAGCTTTCTTT | CASSGPGGDTEAFF
TRBJ1-4 | - | once | TRBV18 | TGTGCCAGCTCACCAAACGGCCCTAATGAAAAACTGTTTTTT | CASSPNGPNEKLFF
TRBJ2-1 | TRBD2 | - | TRBV14 | TGTGCCAGCAAACTAGCGGGGGTGGGCAATGAGCAGTTCTTC | CASKLAGVGNEQFF
TRBJ1-1 | - | - | TRBV7-4 | TGTGCCAGCAGCTTTGACCCCAAGGATCCAGGATTGAACACTGAAGCTTTCTTT | CASSFDPKDPGLNTEAFF
TRBJ2-5 | - | - | TRBV6-5 | TGTGCCAGCAGAGTGACAGGCAGGGAGACCCAGTACTTC | CASRVTGRETQYF
TRBJ2-1 | - | - | TRBV11-2 | TGTGCCAGCAGTACAACTTTTGGGGGGAGCTCCTACAATGAGCAGTTCTTC | CASSTTFGGSSYNEQFF
TRBJ2-7 | - | - | TRBV6-1 | TGTGCCAGCAGGGGGACAACTGACTCCTACGAGCAGTACTTC | CASRGTTDSYEQYF
TRBJ2-1 | TRBD2 | - | TRBV15 | TGTGCCACCAGCAGACGACTAGCGGGGATCGACAATGAGCAGTTCTTC | CATSRRLAGIDNEQFF
TRBJ2-7 | TRBD1 | few | TRBV5-6 | TGTGCCAGCAGCTTGGGGGACAGGGAATACGAGCAGTACTTC | CASSLGDREYEQYF
TRBJ2-1 | TRBD1 | - | TRBV7-9 | TGTGCCAGCAGCCCCGGGACAGGGGGTAGCTACAATGAGCAGTTCTTC | CASSPGTGGSYNEQFF
TRBJ2-6 | - | - | TRBV29-1 | TGCAGCGTTGAAGATCGGGACTCTGGGGCCAACGTCCTGACTTTC | CSVEDRDSGANVLTF
TRBJ2-1 | TRBD2 | - | TRBV7-8 | TGTGCCAGCAGCCCACAAACTAGCGGGGGTTTGAATGAGCAGTTCTTC | CASSPQTSGGLNEQFF
TRBJ1-1 | - | few | TRBV7-9 | TGTGCCAGCACTGGTAAGCAGGGAAACACTGAAGCTTTCTTT | CASTGKQGNTEAFF
TRBJ1-4 | - | - | TRBV2 | TGTGCCAGCAATACCGGACGGAGGAATGAAAAACTGTTTTTT | CASNTGRRNEKLFF
TRBJ2-7 | - | few | TRBV6-1 | TGTGCCAGCAGTGATCTCGACAGGCGTACCTACGAGCAGTACTTC | CASSDLDRRTYEQYF
TRBJ2-3 | - | - | TRBV13 | TGTGCCAGCAGCTTAGGGTTAACAGGCCTACCCCCTGATACGCAGTATTTT | CASSLGLTGLPPDTQYF
TRBJ2-3 | TRBD1 | - | TRBV30 | TGTGCCTGGATCGGGACAGGCGGACTTGATACGCAGTATTTT | CAWIGTGGLDTQYF
TRBJ1-1 | - | once | TRBV11-2 | TGTGCCAGCAGCTTAGAGGCCAGGGGCCCCATGAACACTGAAGCTTTCTTT | CASSLEARGPMNTEAFF
TRBJ2-3 | TRBD2 | - | TRBV29-1 | TGCAGCGTAGGACTAGCGGGGGACACAGATACGCAGTATTTT | CSVGLAGDTDTQYF
TRBJ2-5 | - | - | TRBV27 | TGTGCCAGCAGTTTATCAACGGGGGTACAAGAGACCCAGTACTTC | CASSLSTGVQETQYF